The rows below give T cell receptor delta chains drawn from one sample of a study of Vδ1+ human thymocytes. TCRdb reanalysed the multiplex PCR reads via CATT. This table holds about 25,000 delta-chain clones, under 8.5% found once. What was sequenced was Vdelta1+ gamma-delta thymocytes from the thymus. The receptors were gathered from a girl in the first two years of life who had congenital heart surgery. CDR3s include the opening cysteine and the closing phenylalanine or tryptophan. The D gene is left open where the match is weak. Part of the rows lack a size; the others show once, few, many or a class for expanded clones.

d_gene: TRDD3
abundance: .
v_gene: TRDV1
j_gene: TRDJ1
CDR3nt: TGTGCTCTTGGGGAAAGGATGGGTTGGACCCTTCCCCCAAACCTTGGGGGATACGCCAGTACCGATAAACTCATCTTT
CDR3aa: CALGERMGWTLPPNLGGYASTDKLIF

d_gene: .
abundance: few
v_gene: TRDV1
j_gene: TRDJ1
CDR3nt: TGTGCTCTTGGGGAACTAGATGTGCATATCCTAGCCGATAAACTCATCTTT
CDR3aa: CALGELDVHILADKLIF

d_gene: TRDD3
abundance: few
v_gene: TRDV2
j_gene: TRDJ1
CDR3nt: TGTGCCTGTGACACCTCCTACTGGCTATGGAGGGGATACGCGGTCAGTACCGATAAACTCATCTTT
CDR3aa: CACDTSYWLWRGYAVSTDKLIF

d_gene: TRDD2
abundance: .
v_gene: TRDV1
j_gene: TRDJ1
CDR3nt: TGTGCTCTTGGGGTCTCTTCCTATGGGGCAAACGCCGATAAACTCATCTTT
CDR3aa: CALGVSSYGANADKLIF

d_gene: .
abundance: few
v_gene: TRDV1
j_gene: TRDJ1
CDR3nt: TGTGCTCTTGGGGAATTCCTACTGGGAGCCGATAAACTCATCTTT
CDR3aa: CALGEFLLGADKLIF

d_gene: .
abundance: few
v_gene: TRDV1
j_gene: TRDJ1
CDR3nt: TGTGCTCTTGGGGAACTGTTTAAAGTCTCGTCCTACCCCGCTGGAGACACCGATAAACTCATCTTT
CDR3aa: CALGELFKVSSYPAGDTDKLIF

d_gene: TRDD2
abundance: few
v_gene: TRDV2
j_gene: TRDJ1
CDR3nt: TGTGCCTGTGAGCCCCTTCCTACTCCCTCCTCAAGACAGCACACCGATAAACTCATCTTT
CDR3aa: CACEPLPTPSSRQHTDKLIF

d_gene: TRDD3
abundance: few
v_gene: TRDV1
j_gene: TRDJ1
CDR3nt: TGTGCTCTTGGGAAACGGGGAAAAGCGTACTGGGGGGATACGTACACCGATAAACTCATCTTT
CDR3aa: CALGKRGKAYWGDTYTDKLIF

d_gene: TRDD3
abundance: few
v_gene: TRDV1
j_gene: TRDJ1
CDR3nt: TGTGCTCTTCACTACGACGTGGCTGGGGGATACTTCGATAAACTCATCTTT
CDR3aa: CALHYDVAGGYFDKLIF

d_gene: .
abundance: .
v_gene: TRDV1
j_gene: TRDJ1
CDR3nt: TGTGCTCTTGGGGAAAAGGGGTCCTTAAGCCGTTGGGGGGCAACCGATAAACTCATCTTT
CDR3aa: CALGEKGSLSRWGATDKLIF

d_gene: .
abundance: .
v_gene: TRDV1
j_gene: TRDJ1
CDR3nt: TGTGCTCTTGGGGAATCGCGTATGCGGCCTTCCTACTATGACTGGGGGCTGTACACCGATAAACTCATCTTT
CDR3aa: CALGESRMRPSYYDWGLYTDKLIF

d_gene: TRDD3
abundance: few
v_gene: TRDV1
j_gene: TRDJ1
CDR3nt: TGTGCTCTTGGGGAACTTTCTGTCGTTGGGGGACCCGGTGGGGTGGTCGATAAACTCATCTTT
CDR3aa: CALGELSVVGGPGGVVDKLIF

d_gene: .
abundance: few
v_gene: TRDV1
j_gene: TRDJ1
CDR3nt: TGTGCTCTTGGGGCCTCCTCTCCTTGGTGGATAGATCATAAACTCATCTTT
CDR3aa: CALGASSPWWIDHKLIF